This record concerns one TCR beta chain sequence. Its target is not known. It was CD45RO-negative cells, positively selected for CCR7, that made up naive CD8 cells, with terminally differentiated effector memory CD45RA+ cells excluded. This specimen belongs to a study of shared clonotypes between healthy human individuals. Overall study context: Three CD4 naive, three CD4 memory, two CD8 naive and one CD8 memory plate were used per donor.

Profiling relied on immunoSEQ multiplex PCR, and the TCRdb table lists in-frame clones only, not all of them. The table includes 1.5 million to 2.5 million clones, roughly 95% detected once. Overall study results and limits: Non-shared clonotypes showed lower generation probabilities than clonotypes common to all four donors. The researchers took only blood, and tissue repertoires probably look different. The study's rarefaction showed incomplete sorted-subset sequencing despite large depth.

The CDR3 is 10 residues long. V lost 7 bases to trimming and J lost 7 bases, with 10 bases between them. The germline V gene encodes CDR1 GTSNPN and CDR2 SVGIG (reference sequence). The gene calls are TRBV30 and TRBJ1-1; the D gene is possibly TRBD1 (6 bases). This clonotype originated in a man younger than 35 in good health. What was sequenced was naive CD8+ T cells sorted from blood. Here the CDR3 DNA reads TGTGCCTTAGGACAGAATGAAGCTTTCTTT. This encodes CALGQNEAFF.